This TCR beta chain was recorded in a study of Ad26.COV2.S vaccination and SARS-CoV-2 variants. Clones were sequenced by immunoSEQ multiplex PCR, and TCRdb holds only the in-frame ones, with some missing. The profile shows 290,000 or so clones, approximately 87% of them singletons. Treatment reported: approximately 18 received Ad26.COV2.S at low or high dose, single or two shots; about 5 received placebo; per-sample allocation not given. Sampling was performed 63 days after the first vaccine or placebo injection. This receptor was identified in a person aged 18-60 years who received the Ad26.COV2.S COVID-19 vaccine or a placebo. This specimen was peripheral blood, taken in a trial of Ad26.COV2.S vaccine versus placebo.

CDR3 DNA sequence: TGCGCCAGCAGCTTGGTAGGGAAAGAGCAGTTCTTC. Translated: CASSLVGKEQFF. The gene calls are TRBV5-1 and TRBJ2-1, with no clear D. Germline V gives CDR1 SGHRS, CDR2 YFSETQ. The CDR3 is 12 amino acids. Trimming cost V 0 bases and J 10 bases, with 8 bases left between them.